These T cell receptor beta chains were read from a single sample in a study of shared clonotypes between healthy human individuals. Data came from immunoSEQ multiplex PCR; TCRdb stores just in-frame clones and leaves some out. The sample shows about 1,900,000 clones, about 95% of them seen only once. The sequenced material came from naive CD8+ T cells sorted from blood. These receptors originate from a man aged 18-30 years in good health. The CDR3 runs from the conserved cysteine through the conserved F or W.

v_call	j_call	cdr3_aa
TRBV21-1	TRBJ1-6	CASRTGDSNSPLHF
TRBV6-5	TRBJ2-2	CASRSSGELFF
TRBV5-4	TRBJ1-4	CASSPEGHEKLFF
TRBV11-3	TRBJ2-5	CASSPGTGAGVGETQYF
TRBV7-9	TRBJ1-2	CASSPEGYNYGYTF
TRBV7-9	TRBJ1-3	CASRRGLLNTIYF
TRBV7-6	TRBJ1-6	CASSLGQSPYNSPLHF
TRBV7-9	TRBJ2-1	CASSLSSGYNEQFF
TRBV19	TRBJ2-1	CASSIGGSLGDEQFF
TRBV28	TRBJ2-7	CASSYPSAVDEQYF
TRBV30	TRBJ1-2	CAWMSANYGYTF
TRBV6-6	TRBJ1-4	CASSLTLEKLFF
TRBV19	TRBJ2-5	CAVGGLQETQYF
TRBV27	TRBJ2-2	CASKSLDTGELFF
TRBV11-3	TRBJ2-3	CASRGRSTDTQYF
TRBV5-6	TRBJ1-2	CASSLDRQGVFNYGYTF
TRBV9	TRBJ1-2	CASSVGPKDYGYTF
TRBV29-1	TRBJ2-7	CSVEGGRGPTYEQYF
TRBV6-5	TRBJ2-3	CASSHSGNIGDTQYF
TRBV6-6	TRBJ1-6	CASTGTVNSPLHF
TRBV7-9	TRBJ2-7	CASSSFRTESSYEQYF
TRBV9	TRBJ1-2	CASSGGEGLNYGYTF
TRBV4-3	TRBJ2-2	CASSQGKGGRTGELFF
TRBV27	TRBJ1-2	CASSLSVGDKDYGYTF
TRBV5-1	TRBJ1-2	CASSADSGGYGYTF
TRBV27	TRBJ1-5	CASSLWGAGQPQHF
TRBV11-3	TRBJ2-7	CASSTGLTYEQYF
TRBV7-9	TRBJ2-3	CASSLMGDTQYF
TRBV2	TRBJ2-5	CASSDLLETQYF
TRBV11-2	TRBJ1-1	CASSLGDTEAFF
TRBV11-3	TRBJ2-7	CASSLEGLVRASGSYEQYF
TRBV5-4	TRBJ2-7	CASSFGDYEQYF
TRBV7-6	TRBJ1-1	CASTLTLNGNTEAFF
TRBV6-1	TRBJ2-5	CASSEGRLAGGQETQYF
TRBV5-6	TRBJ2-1	CASSFEDFRSSYNEQFF
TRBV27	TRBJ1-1	CASSLQVNTEAFF
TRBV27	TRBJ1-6	CASSPLENSPLHF
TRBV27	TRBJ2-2	CASSPLGNTGELFF